The sequence of this TCR beta chain was determined in a study of CD8 T cells in Susac syndrome. RNA amounts of roughly 0.45 to 1 ug underwent reverse transcription with random hexamers. Across 54 Vbeta and 13 Jbeta, TCR beta CDR3 was amplified with immunoSEQ multiplex PCR. TCRdb reprocessed the immunoSEQ multiplex PCR reads with MiXCR, giving one entry per CDR3 protein. This sample has fewer than 350,000 distinct CDR3 sequences, with approximately 91% found just once. Blood CD8+ and CD4+ T cells underwent high-throughput TCR beta sequencing. The study used treatment-naive patients who had stable or active relapsing-remitting disease as multiple sclerosis controls. TEMRA cells were FACS-enriched, while CD8+ and CD4+ T cells were negatively isolated. The CDR3 is 17 amino acids. Per the germline V gene, CDR1 is SGDLS and CDR2 is YYNGEE. V was clipped by 3 bases and J by 3 bases; unmatched bases: 8.

The chain has TRBV9 and TRBJ2-2; TRBD2 matches 10 bases. This TCR derives from a human donor with multiple sclerosis. The specimen was CD8+ T cells from PBMCs. CDR3 amino acids: CASSAEAGGVHTGELFF. The CDR3 DNA reads as TGTGCCAGCAGCGCCGAAGCGGGAGGGGTCCACACCGGGGAGCTGTTTTTT.